A single sample gave rise to the 3 T cell receptor beta chains below, sequenced in a study of T cells in Graves' hyperthyroidism and ophthalmopathy. Regions amplified from RNA transcripts were the TCR beta CDR3 regions. During a first-round RT-PCR of the TCR CDR3, the HTBI primer set was used. TCRdb re-called the multiplex PCR reads through MiXCR, storing one row per CDR3 protein. The sample records a few hundred thousand distinct CDR3 sequences, under 20% being singletons. The sequenced sample consisted of blood. Every receptor here comes from a man aged 18 to 35 with Graves' ophthalmopathy.

The rearrangement links TRBV20-1 to TRBJ2-5; no firm D call. CDR3 length: 12 amino acids. The germline V and J ends were trimmed by 1 base and 1 base, with 4 bases remaining between them. CDR1 is DFQATT and CDR2 is SNEGSKA in the germline V gene (reference sequence). This CDR3 reads CSARGPQETQYF. For the CDR3, the DNA is TGCAGTGCTAGAGGCCCCCAAGAGACCCAGTACTTC.

In its sample, this clonotype was seen many times. V usage is TRBV12-5 and J usage is TRBJ1-1; D is possibly TRBD1 (6 bases). In germline, CDR1 is LGHNT, CDR2 FRNRAP. This CDR3 spans 14 amino acids. The V end was cut by 3 bases, the J end by 4 bases, with 12 bases between. The CDR3 region is CASGFMTGSTEAFF. CDR3 DNA sequence: TGTGCTAGTGGTTTCATGACAGGAAGCACTGAAGCTTTCTTT.

The chain uses TRBV5-1 and TRBJ2-2; D unclear. The CDR3 loop spans 14 amino acids. Per germline, CDR1 SGHRS and CDR2 YFSETQ. The V end was cut by 0 bases, the J end by 4 bases, with 7 bases between. In DNA form, the CDR3 reads TGCGCCAGCAGCTTGGCTCAGGTCACCGGGGAGCTGTTTTTT. Protein: CASSLAQVTGELFF.